This T cell receptor beta chain was identified during a study of PD-1 blockade in classical Hodgkin lymphoma. V lost 0 bases and J 9 bases, leaving 9 bases between the germline ends. The CDR3 has 14 amino acids. Germline assignment: CDR1 SGHAT and CDR2 FQNNGV. Sequencing was performed with immunoSEQ multiplex PCR; in TCRdb, only in-frame clones are kept and a portion is missing. The data show 35,000 to 50,000 clones, about 70% seen once. General study results and limits: Complete responders possessed baseline diversity comparable to newly diagnosed patients.

The time point denotes: cycle 4 day 1 (C4D1), after more than five weeks of nivolumab. Every patient was affected by relapse after autologous stem cell transplantation, while exposure to brentuximab vedotin was not uniform. Notes on this clone: Its antigen remains unidentified.

Sequencing used peripheral blood mononuclear cells (PBMCs), obtained before the fourth cycle of nivolumab. The origin of this receptor is a human donor with classical Hodgkin lymphoma. The V and J genes are TRBV11-2 and TRBJ1-6, with D uncertain. The CDR3 is CASSLDRRGSPLHF. The CDR3, as DNA: TGTGCCAGCAGCTTAGATCGGAGAGGTTCACCCCTCCACTTT.